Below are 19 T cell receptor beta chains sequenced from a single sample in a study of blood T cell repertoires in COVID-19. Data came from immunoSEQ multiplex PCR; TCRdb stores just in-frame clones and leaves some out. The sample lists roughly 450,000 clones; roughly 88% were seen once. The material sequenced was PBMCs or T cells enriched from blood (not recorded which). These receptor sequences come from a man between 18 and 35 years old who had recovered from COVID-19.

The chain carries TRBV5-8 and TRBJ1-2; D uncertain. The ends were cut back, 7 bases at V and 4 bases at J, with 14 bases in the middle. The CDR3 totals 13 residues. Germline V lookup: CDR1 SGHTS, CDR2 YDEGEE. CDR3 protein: CASRNPSPYGYTF. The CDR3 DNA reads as TGTGCCAGCCGAAACCCGAGCCCCTATGGCTACACCTTC.

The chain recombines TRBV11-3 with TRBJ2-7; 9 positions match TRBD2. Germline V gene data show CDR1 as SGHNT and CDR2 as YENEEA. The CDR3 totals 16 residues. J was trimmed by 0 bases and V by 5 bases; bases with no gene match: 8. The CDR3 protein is CASSLSSSGVSYEQYF. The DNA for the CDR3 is TGTGCCAGCAGCCTTTCTTCTAGCGGGGTCTCCTACGAGCAGTACTTC.

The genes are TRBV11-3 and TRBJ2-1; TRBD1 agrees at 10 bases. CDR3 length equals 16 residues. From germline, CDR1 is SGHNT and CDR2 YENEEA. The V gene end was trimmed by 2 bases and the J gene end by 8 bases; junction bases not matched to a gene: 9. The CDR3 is CASSLQTGGSLDEQFF. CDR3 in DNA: TGTGCCAGCAGCTTACAGACAGGGGGCTCATTGGATGAGCAGTTCTTC.

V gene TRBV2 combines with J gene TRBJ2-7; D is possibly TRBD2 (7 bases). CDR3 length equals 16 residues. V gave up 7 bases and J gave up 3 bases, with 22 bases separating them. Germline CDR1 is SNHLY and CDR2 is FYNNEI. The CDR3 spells CASKAGGLGGFYEQYF. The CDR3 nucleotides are TGTGCCAGCAAGGCCGGGGGGCTAGGGGGTTTCTACGAGCAGTACTTC. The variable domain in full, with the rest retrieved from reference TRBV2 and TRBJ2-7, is EPEVTQTPSHQVTQMGQEVILRCVPISNHLYFYWYRQILGQKVEFLVSFYNNEISEKSEIFDDQFSVERPDGSNFTLKIRSTKLEDSAMYFCASKAGGLGGFYEQYFGPGTRLTVT.

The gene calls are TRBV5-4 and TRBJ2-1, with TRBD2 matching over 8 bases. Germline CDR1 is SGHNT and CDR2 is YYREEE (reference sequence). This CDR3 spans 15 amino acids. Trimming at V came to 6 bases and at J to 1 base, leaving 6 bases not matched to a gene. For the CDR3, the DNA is TGTGCCAGCACTCCGGCGGGAGGATCCTACAATGAGCAGTTCTTC. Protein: CASTPAGGSYNEQFF.

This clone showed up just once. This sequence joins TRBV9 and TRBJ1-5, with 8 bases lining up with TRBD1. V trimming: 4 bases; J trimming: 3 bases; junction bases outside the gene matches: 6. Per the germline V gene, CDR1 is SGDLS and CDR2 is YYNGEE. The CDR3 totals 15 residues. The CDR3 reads CASSSRDRPNQPQHF. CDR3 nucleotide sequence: TGTGCCAGCAGCTCCCGGGACAGGCCCAATCAGCCCCAGCATTTT.

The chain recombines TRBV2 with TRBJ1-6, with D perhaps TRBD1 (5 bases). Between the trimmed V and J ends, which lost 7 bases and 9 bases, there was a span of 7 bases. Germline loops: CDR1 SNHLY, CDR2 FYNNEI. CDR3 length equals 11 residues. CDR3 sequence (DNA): TGTGCCAGCACGACAGTTTCACCCCTCCACTTT. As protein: CASTTVSPLHF. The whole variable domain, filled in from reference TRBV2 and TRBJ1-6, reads EPEVTQTPSHQVTQMGQEVILRCVPISNHLYFYWYRQILGQKVEFLVSFYNNEISEKSEIFDDQFSVERPDGSNFTLKIRSTKLEDSAMYFCASTTVSPLHFGNGTRLTVT.

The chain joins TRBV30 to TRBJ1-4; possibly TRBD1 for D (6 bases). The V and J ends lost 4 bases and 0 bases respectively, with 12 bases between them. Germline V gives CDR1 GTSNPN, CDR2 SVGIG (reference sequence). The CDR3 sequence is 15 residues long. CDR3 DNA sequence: TGTGCCTGGACAGGGGAGTGGGCAACTAATGAAAAACTGTTTTTT. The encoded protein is CAWTGEWATNEKLFF. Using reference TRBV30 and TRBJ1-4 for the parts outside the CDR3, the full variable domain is SQTIHQWPATLVQPVGSPLSLECTVEGTSNPNLYWYRQAAGRGLQLLFYSVGIGQISSEVPQNLSASRPQDRQFILSSKKLLLSDSGFYLCAWTGEWATNEKLFFGSGTQLSVL.

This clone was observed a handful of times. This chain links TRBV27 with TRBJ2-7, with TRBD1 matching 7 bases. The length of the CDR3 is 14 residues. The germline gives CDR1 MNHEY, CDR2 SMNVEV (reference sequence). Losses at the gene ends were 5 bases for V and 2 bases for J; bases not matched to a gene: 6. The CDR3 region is CASSQDRWTYEQYF. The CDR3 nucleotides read TGTGCCAGCAGTCAGGACAGGTGGACCTACGAGCAGTACTTC.

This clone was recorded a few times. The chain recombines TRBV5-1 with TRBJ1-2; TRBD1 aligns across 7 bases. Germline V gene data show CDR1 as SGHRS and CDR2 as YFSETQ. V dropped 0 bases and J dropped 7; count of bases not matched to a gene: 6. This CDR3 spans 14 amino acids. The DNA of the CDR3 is TGCGCCAGCAGCTTGGGAGCAGGGGGGAGTGGCTACACCTTC. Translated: CASSLGAGGSGYTF.

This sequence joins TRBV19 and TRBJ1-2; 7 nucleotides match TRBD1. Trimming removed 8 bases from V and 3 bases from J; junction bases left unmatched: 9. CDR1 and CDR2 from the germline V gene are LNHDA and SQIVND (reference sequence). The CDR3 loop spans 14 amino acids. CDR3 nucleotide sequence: TGTGCCAGTGGTACAGGGGCCCATGACTATGGCTACACCTTC. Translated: CASGTGAHDYGYTF.

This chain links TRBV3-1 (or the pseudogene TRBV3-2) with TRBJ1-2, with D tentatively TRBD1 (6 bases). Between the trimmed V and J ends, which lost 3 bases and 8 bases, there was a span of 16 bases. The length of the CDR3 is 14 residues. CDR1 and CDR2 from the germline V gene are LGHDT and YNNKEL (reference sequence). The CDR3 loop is CASSHGGLGRGYTF. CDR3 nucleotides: TGTGCCAGCAGCCACGGGGGGCTGGGTCGCGGCTACACCTTC.

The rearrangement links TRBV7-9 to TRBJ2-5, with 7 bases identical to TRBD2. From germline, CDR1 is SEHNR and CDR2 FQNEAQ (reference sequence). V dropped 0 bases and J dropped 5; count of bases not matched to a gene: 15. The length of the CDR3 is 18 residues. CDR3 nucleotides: TGTGCCAGCAGCTTAGCCCGGCTAGCGGACTACCGATGGGAGACCCAGTACTTC. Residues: CASSLARLADYRWETQYF. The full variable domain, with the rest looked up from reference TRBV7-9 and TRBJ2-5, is DTGVSQNPRHKITKRGQNVTFRCDPISEHNRLYWYRQTLGQGPEFLTYFQNEAQLEKSRLLSDRFSAERPKGSFSTLEIQRTEQGDSAMYLCASSLARLADYRWETQYFGPGTRLLVL.

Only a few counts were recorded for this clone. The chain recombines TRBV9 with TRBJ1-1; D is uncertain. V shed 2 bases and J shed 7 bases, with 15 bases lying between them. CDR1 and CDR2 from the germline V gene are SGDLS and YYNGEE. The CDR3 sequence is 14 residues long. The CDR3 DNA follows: TGTGCCAGCAGCGTTAGAGGAGGGATGGATGAAGCTTTCTTT. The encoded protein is CASSVRGGMDEAFF.

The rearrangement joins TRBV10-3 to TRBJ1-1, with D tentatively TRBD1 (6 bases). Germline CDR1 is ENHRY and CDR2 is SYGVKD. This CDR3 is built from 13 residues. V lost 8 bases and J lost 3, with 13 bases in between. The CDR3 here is CAIEGVRDTEAFF. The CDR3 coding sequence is TGTGCCATCGAGGGGGTTAGGGACACTGAAGCTTTCTTT.

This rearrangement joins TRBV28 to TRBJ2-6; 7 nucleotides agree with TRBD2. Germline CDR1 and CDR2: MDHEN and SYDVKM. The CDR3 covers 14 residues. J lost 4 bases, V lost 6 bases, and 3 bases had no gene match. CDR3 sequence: CASRAGSGANVLTF. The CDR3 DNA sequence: TGTGCCAGCAGAGCGGGGTCCGGGGCCAACGTCCTGACTTTC.

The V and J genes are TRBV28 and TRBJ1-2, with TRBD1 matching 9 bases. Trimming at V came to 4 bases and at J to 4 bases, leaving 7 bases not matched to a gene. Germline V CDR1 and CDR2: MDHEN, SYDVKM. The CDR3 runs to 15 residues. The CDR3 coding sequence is TGTGCCAGCAGTTCCGGGACAGGGACACTCTATGGCTACACCTTC. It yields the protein CASSSGTGTLYGYTF.

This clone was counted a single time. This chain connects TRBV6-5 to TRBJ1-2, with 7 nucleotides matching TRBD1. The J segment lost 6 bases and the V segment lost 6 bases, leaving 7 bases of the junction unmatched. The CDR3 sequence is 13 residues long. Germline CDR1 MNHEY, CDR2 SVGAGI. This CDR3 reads CASRPTGVHGYTF. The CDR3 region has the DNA TGTGCCAGCAGGCCTACAGGGGTCCATGGCTACACCTTC.

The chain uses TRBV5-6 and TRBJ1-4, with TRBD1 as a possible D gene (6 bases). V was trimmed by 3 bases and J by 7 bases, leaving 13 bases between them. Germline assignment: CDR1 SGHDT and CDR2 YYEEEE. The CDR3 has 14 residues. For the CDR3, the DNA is TGTGCCAGCAGCTCCTCTGTGACAGGTGAAAAACTGTTTTTT. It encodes CASSSSVTGEKLFF.